This T cell receptor beta chain was documented in a study of Ad26.COV2.S vaccination and SARS-CoV-2 variants. Turning to the study itself: Donor was in the COV1001 Ad26.COV2.S trial arm. The vaccine Ad26.COV2.S was put into the muscle once, or twice with 56 days between. Whole-study results and caveats: Non-spike TCR breadth did not differ much between vaccine and placebo recipients. Compared with placebo recipients, vaccine recipients had higher spike-specific TCR breadth.

As regards this clone: Its antigen is not known.

Libraries were prepared by immunoSEQ multiplex PCR; TCRdb keeps only in-frame clonotypes and omits some of them. The sample records 350,000 to 400,000 clones, around nine tenths being singletons. Noted treatment: roughly 20 received Ad26.COV2.S at low or high dose, single or two shots; a few received placebo; per-sample allocation not given. Sampling was performed 63 days after the first vaccine or placebo injection. The CDR3 runs 15 residues. Germline V gene sequence: CDR1 SSHAT, CDR2 FNYEAQ (reference sequence). The ends were cut back, 5 bases at V and 0 bases at J, with 13 bases in the middle. This rearrangement joins TRBV7-7 to TRBJ2-5, with no clear D. This sequence was found in a person aged 18-65 years who received the Ad26.COV2.S COVID-19 vaccine or a placebo. Source: peripheral blood, taken in a trial of Ad26.COV2.S vaccine versus placebo. CDR3: CASSRTYSYQETQYF. Written as DNA, the CDR3 is TGTGCCAGCAGCCGGACGTATTCGTACCAAGAGACCCAGTACTTC.